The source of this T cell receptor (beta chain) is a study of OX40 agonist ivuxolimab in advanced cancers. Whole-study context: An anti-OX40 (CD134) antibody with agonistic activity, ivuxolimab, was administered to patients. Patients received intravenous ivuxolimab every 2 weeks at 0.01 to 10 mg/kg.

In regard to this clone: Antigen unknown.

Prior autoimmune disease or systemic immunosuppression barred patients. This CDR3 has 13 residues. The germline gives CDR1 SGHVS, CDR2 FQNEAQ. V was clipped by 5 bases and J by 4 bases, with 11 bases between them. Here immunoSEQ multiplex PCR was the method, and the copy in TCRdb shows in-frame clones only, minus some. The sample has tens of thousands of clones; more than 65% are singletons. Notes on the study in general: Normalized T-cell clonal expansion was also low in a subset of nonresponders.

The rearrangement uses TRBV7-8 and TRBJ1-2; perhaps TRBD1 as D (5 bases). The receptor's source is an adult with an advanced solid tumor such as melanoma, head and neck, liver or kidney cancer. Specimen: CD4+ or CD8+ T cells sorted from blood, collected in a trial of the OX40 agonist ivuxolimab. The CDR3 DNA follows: TGTGCCAGCAGCCCCATCGGGGGCTATGGCTACACCTTC. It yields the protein CASSPIGGYGYTF.